These 16 T cell receptor beta chains were all obtained from the same sample, sequenced in a study of blood T cell repertoires in COVID-19. TCRdb's copy holds only in-frame clones and misses some; the assay was immunoSEQ multiplex PCR. This table has a few hundred thousand clones, 80% to 95% appearing once. Sequencing input: PBMCs or T cells enriched from blood (not recorded which). The receptors originated from a woman between 35 and 50 years old who had been exposed to COVID-19.

The CDR3 DNA reads as TGCGCCAGCAGCTTGGCTCGCTTAGCGGGGGGGACAGAAGAGACCCAGTACTTC. This sequence encodes CASSLARLAGGTEETQYF. The chain employs TRBV5-1 and TRBJ2-5; 11 bases are a match to TRBD2. V shed 0 bases and J 3 bases; nucleotides not matched to a gene: 10. In germline, CDR1 is SGHRS, CDR2 YFSETQ. The CDR3 loop spans 18 amino acids. Full variable domain (remainder filled in from reference TRBV5-1 and TRBJ2-5): KAGVTQTPRYLIKTRGQQVTLSCSPISGHRSVSWYQQTPGQGLQFLFEYFSETQRNKGNFPGRFSGRQFSNSRSEMNVSTLELGDSALYLCASSLARLAGGTEETQYFGPGTRLLVL.

The CDR3 spells CASRKEQGSPEGYTF. CDR3 DNA: TGTGCCAGCAGAAAAGAACAGGGCTCCCCTGAGGGCTACACCTTC. The chain recombines TRBV2 with TRBJ1-2, with a possible D match to TRBD1 (6 bases). The ends were cut back, 6 bases at V and 8 bases at J, with 22 bases in the middle. Germline loops: CDR1 SNHLY, CDR2 FYNNEI. CDR3 size: 15 residues.

The rearrangement joins TRBV10-3 to TRBJ2-3; no reliable D call. V was trimmed by 8 bases and J by 6 bases, leaving 12 bases between them. This CDR3 comprises 12 residues. CDR1 and CDR2 (germline): ENHRY, SYGVKD. CDR3 loop: CAIGQDRDTQYF. CDR3 DNA sequence: TGTGCCATCGGGCAAGATAGGGATACGCAGTATTTT.

The CDR3 loop reads CASSRGGPYNEQFF. The CDR3 DNA reads TGTGCCAGCAGCCGAGGGGGCCCATACAATGAGCAGTTCTTC. V is TRBV3-1 (or the pseudogene TRBV3-2) and J is TRBJ2-1; 7 bases are a match to TRBD1. V shed 4 bases and J 4 bases; nucleotides not matched to a gene: 4. Germline CDR1 is LGHDT and CDR2 is YNNKEL (reference sequence). This CDR3 comprises 14 residues.

The chain uses TRBV5-1 and TRBJ2-5; possibly TRBD2 for D (5 bases). The CDR3 loop spans 16 amino acids. V lost 2 bases, J lost 4 bases, and 18 bases lay in between. Germline V lookup: CDR1 SGHRS, CDR2 YFSETQ. CDR3: CASSFRGSSLIETQYF. The DNA of the CDR3 is TGCGCCAGCAGCTTTAGAGGGAGTAGTCTGATAGAGACCCAGTACTTC.

This chain links TRBV5-4 with TRBJ1-2; a weak D match, TRBD1 (5 bases). The CDR3 contains 14 residues. Germline V gene data show CDR1 as SGHNT and CDR2 as YYREEE (reference sequence). The V and J ends lost 4 bases and 2 bases respectively, with 12 bases between them. The CDR3 protein is CASSPTASNYGYTF. Written as DNA, the CDR3 is TGTGCCAGCAGCCCGACAGCTTCAAACTATGGCTACACCTTC.

This clone has only one observation. The gene calls are TRBV19 and TRBJ2-7, with D tentatively TRBD1 (6 bases). Germline lookup yields CDR1 LNHDA and CDR2 SQIVND (reference sequence). V lost 6 bases, J lost 2 bases, and 11 bases lay in between. The CDR3 has 13 residues. For the CDR3, the DNA is TGTGCCAGTAGGAAACAGGGAACCTACGAGCAGTACTTC. Amino acid sequence: CASRKQGTYEQYF. Variable domain in full (rest from reference TRBV19 and TRBJ2-7): DGGITQSPKYLFRKEGQNVTLSCEQNLNHDAMYWYRQDPGQGLRLIYYSQIVNDFQKGDIAEGYSVSREKKESFPLTVTSAQKNPTAFYLCASRKQGTYEQYFGPGTRLTVT.

J is TRBJ2-7 and V is TRBV12-3 or TRBV12-4, with D possibly being TRBD2 (6 bases). The V and J ends lost 5 bases and 10 bases respectively, with 18 bases between them. The CDR3 is 13 residues long. The CDR3 here is CASSPHTPGDQYF. For the CDR3, the DNA is TGTGCCAGCAGTCCCCATACCCCGGGGGACCAGTACTTC.

The chain combines TRBV18 with TRBJ2-7; 13 bases are shared with TRBD2. CDR1 is KGHSH and CDR2 is LQKENI in the germline V gene. This CDR3 contains 17 residues. V dropped 4 bases and J dropped 2; count of bases not matched to a gene: 8. The CDR3 reads CASSLKTSGGLPYEQYF. CDR3 nucleotides: TGTGCCAGCTCACTTAAGACTAGCGGGGGGTTACCCTACGAGCAGTACTTC.

V usage is TRBV5-1 and J usage is TRBJ2-7; 7 bases map to TRBD1. The CDR3 totals 15 residues. V shed 2 bases, J shed 2 bases, and the junction held 7 bases outside the gene matches. Per the germline V gene, CDR1 is SGHRS and CDR2 is YFSETQ. The CDR3 region is CASSFDRVGAYEQYF. CDR3 bases: TGCGCCAGCAGCTTTGACAGGGTGGGGGCCTACGAGCAGTACTTC.

The chain uses TRBV5-4 and TRBJ2-7, with TRBD1 matching over 7 bases. This CDR3 comprises 15 residues. The V gene end was trimmed by 4 bases and the J gene end by 5 bases; junction bases not matched to a gene: 12. Germline loops: CDR1 SGHNT, CDR2 YYREEE (reference sequence). CDR3 loop: CASSGTVVGAHEQYF. The CDR3 DNA sequence: TGTGCCAGCAGCGGGACAGTTGTGGGGGCCCACGAGCAGTACTTC. Drawing the rest from reference TRBV5-4 and TRBJ2-7, the complete variable domain is ETGVTQSPTHLIKTRGQQVTLRCSSQSGHNTVSWYQQALGQGPQFIFQYYREEENGRGNFPPRFSGLQFPNYSSELNVNALELDDSALYLCASSGTVVGAHEQYFGPGTRLTVT.

This chain uses TRBV30 with TRBJ1-4, with a possible D match to TRBD1 (5 bases). This CDR3 spans 14 amino acids. Germline V gives CDR1 GTSNPN, CDR2 SVGIG (reference sequence). Trimming pared 3 bases from V and 8 bases from J, leaving 16 bases between. This CDR3 reads CAWSPGAIGEKLFF. The CDR3 coding sequence is TGTGCCTGGAGCCCTGGGGCAATCGGGGAAAAACTGTTTTTT.

The chain couples TRBV7-9 to TRBJ2-7; D unclear. Looked up from germline, CDR1 is SEHNR and CDR2 is FQNEAQ (reference sequence). V gave up 1 base and J gave up 2 bases, with 12 bases separating them. The CDR3 has 15 residues. This CDR3 is CASSLDSLLTYEQYF. In DNA form, the CDR3 reads TGTGCCAGCAGCTTAGACAGCCTTCTAACCTACGAGCAGTACTTC.

A single count supports this clone. The V and J genes are TRBV5-1 and TRBJ1-1; 8 bases are a match to TRBD1. With 4 bases clipped from V and 3 bases from J, the junction kept 11 bases outside the gene matches. The CDR3 has 16 residues. From germline, CDR1 is SGHRS and CDR2 YFSETQ. CDR3: CASSPAQGAIYTEAFF. CDR3 in DNA: TGCGCCAGCAGCCCCGCCCAGGGGGCCATTTACACTGAAGCTTTCTTT.

The chain uses TRBV27 and TRBJ1-4; 8 bases map to TRBD1. This CDR3 is built from 14 residues. The ends lost 5 bases at V and 8 bases at J; junction bases unmatched: 7. Looked up from germline, CDR1 is MNHEY and CDR2 is SMNVEV (reference sequence). The CDR3 protein is CASSPRQGSEKLFF. The CDR3, as DNA: TGTGCCAGCAGTCCTAGACAGGGGAGCGAAAAACTGTTTTTT.

Details on this clone: Additional DNA sequences in this sample encode the identical CDR3. The V gene is TRBV5-1, the J gene TRBJ1-1, with TRBD1 matching over 11 bases. This CDR3 is built from 14 residues. CDR1 and CDR2 (germline): SGHRS, YFSETQ. V dropped 3 bases and J dropped 5; count of bases not matched to a gene: 3. This chain's CDR3 is CASSSGQGGTEAFF. CDR3 nucleotide sequence: TGCGCCAGCAGCTCGGGACAGGGGGGTACTGAAGCTTTCTTT. Full variable domain (rest looked up from reference TRBV5-1 and TRBJ1-1): KAGVTQTPRYLIKTRGQQVTLSCSPISGHRSVSWYQQTPGQGLQFLFEYFSETQRNKGNFPGRFSGRQFSNSRSEMNVSTLELGDSALYLCASSSGQGGTEAFFGQGTRLTVV.